The 25 T cell receptor beta chains below all came from one sample that was sequenced in a study of cytomegalovirus exposure and HLA in healthy donors. 13 Jbeta primers and 60 Vbeta primers were used for the PCR. This table comes from immunoSEQ multiplex PCR, and its TCRdb copy is limited to in-frame clones, with some not included. The sample lists some 130,000 clones, approximately 61% occurring once. The sample was PBMCs. The receptors were sampled from a human donor in good health.

This chain connects TRBV28 to TRBJ1-1; 11 bases line up with TRBD1. V shed 5 bases and J 1 base; nucleotides not matched to a gene: 9. This CDR3 contains 17 residues. Germline V gives CDR1 MDHEN, CDR2 SYDVKM. As DNA, the CDR3 is TGTGCCAGCAGTAACCGGGACAGGGGGAGAGGGAACACTGAAGCTTTCTTT. Translated, it gives CASSNRDRGRGNTEAFF.

This clone appeared once. The genes are TRBV4-1 and TRBJ2-5, with TRBD1 as a possible D gene (5 bases). Germline V gives CDR1 MGHRA, CDR2 YSYEKL. V lost 4 bases and J lost 5, with 14 bases in between. The CDR3 runs 14 residues. In DNA form, the CDR3 reads TGCGCCAGCAGCCCCCACAGGTGGGGTGAGACCCAGTACTTC. Its translation is CASSPHRWGETQYF.

In its sample, this clone was seen once. The V call is TRBV28, the J call TRBJ2-2; D is perhaps TRBD2 (6 bases). Trimming removed 6 bases from V and 2 bases from J, with 13 bases in between. Germline CDR1 is MDHEN and CDR2 is SYDVKM. CDR3 length: 15 amino acids. CDR3 residues: CASRLGGSNTGELFF. The CDR3 region has the DNA TGTGCCAGCAGGCTGGGGGGTTCCAACACCGGGGAGCTGTTTTTT.

The chain joins TRBV2 to TRBJ1-5; TRBD1 agrees at 7 bases. Germline V lookup: CDR1 SNHLY, CDR2 FYNNEI. Germline trimming cut 6 bases from V and 0 bases from J; bases unmatched to any gene: 8. This CDR3 region has 16 residues. CDR3 in amino acids: CASRRGSGGSNQPQHF. The DNA for the CDR3 is TGTGCCAGCAGAAGAGGGTCAGGGGGTAGCAATCAGCCCCAGCATTTT.

V usage is TRBV29-1 and J usage is TRBJ2-1; unclear D gene. Trimming left V 3 bases short and J 6 bases short, with 15 bases between. The germline V gene encodes CDR1 SQVTM and CDR2 ANQGSEA. CDR3 length: 14 amino acids. The CDR3 DNA reads as TGCAGCGTTGACGGCCTAGAAGAACCCAATGAGCAGTTCTTC. Protein product: CSVDGLEEPNEQFF.

The J gene is TRBJ1-1, the V gene TRBV5-1; D perhaps matches TRBD1 (5 bases). Per germline, CDR1 SGHRS and CDR2 YFSETQ. Trimming left V 7 bases short and J 5 bases short, with 15 bases between. This CDR3 has 13 amino acids. CDR3 in DNA: TGCGCCAGCCAAGAGGGGAGGCGAACTGAAGCTTTCTTT. The encoded protein is CASQEGRRTEAFF.

The chain couples TRBV7-2 to TRBJ2-5, with a possible D match to TRBD1 (6 bases). CDR1 is SGHTA, CDR2 FQGNSA, per germline. The CDR3 is 15 residues long. V was clipped by 5 bases and J by 5 bases, with 18 bases between them. The CDR3 reads CASSKSGTMAETQYF. CDR3 nucleotides: TGTGCCAGCAGCAAATCCGGGACAATGGCGGAGACCCAGTACTTC.

The chain uses TRBV11-3 and TRBJ2-7; TRBD2 agrees at 7 bases. Germline trimming cut 4 bases from V and 3 bases from J; bases unmatched to any gene: 12. Germline V gives CDR1 SGHNT, CDR2 YENEEA. The length of the CDR3 is 16 residues. The CDR3 protein is CASSSPSGTIYYEQYF. The CDR3 nucleotides read TGTGCCAGCAGCTCCCCCTCTGGGACTATCTACTACGAGCAGTACTTC.

This clone appeared a few times. The chain carries TRBV28 and TRBJ1-4; a possible D gene is TRBD1 (5 bases). Trimming cost V 5 bases and J 2 bases, with 15 bases left between them. The CDR3 is made up of 16 amino acids. Germline assignment: CDR1 MDHEN and CDR2 SYDVKM. The CDR3: CASSLTAGHTNEKLFF. Here the CDR3 DNA reads TGTGCCAGCAGTCTCACCGCAGGGCACACTAATGAAAAACTGTTTTTT.

This chain uses TRBV7-6 with TRBJ2-1; 9 bases align to TRBD2. The CDR3 runs to 16 residues. Germline CDR1 SGHVS, CDR2 FNYEAQ. The V segment lost 5 bases and the J segment 8 bases; nucleotides outside the gene matches: 13. CDR3 DNA sequence: TGTGCCAGCAGCAAAGGTCTCAGCGGGAGGATCTATGAGCAGTTCTTC. It codes for CASSKGLSGRIYEQFF.

V gene TRBV5-4 combines with J gene TRBJ2-7; TRBD2 agrees at 8 bases. Trimming cost V 5 bases and J 5 bases; bases outside gene matches: 9. CDR1 is SGHNT, CDR2 YYREEE, per germline (reference sequence). The CDR3 totals 14 residues. This chain's CDR3 is CASSMSGSIHEQYF. The CDR3 DNA reads TGTGCCAGCAGTATGAGCGGGAGTATTCACGAGCAGTACTTC.

This clone was counted a few times. This rearrangement joins TRBV5-5 to TRBJ1-1; TRBD1 matches 9 bases. This CDR3 region has 15 residues. From germline, CDR1 is SGHKS and CDR2 YYEKEE (reference sequence). V gave up 3 bases and J gave up 1 base; unmatched junction bases: 4. The CDR3 is CASSWGQGGNTEAFF. CDR3 coding DNA: TGTGCCAGCAGCTGGGGACAGGGTGGGAACACTGAAGCTTTCTTT.

The CDR3 sequence: CASSVGQGAGEQYF. The CDR3 DNA reads TGTGCCAGCAGCGTAGGGCAGGGGGCTGGCGAGCAGTACTTC. The chain has TRBV9 and TRBJ2-7; TRBD1 matches 8 bases. V shed 0 bases, J shed 6 bases, and the junction held 5 bases outside the gene matches. CDR3 length: 14 residues. Germline V gene data show CDR1 as SGDLS and CDR2 as YYNGEE. The variable domain in full, completed from reference TRBV9 and TRBJ2-7, reads DSGVTQTPKHLITATGQRVTLRCSPRSGDLSVYWYQQSLDQGLQFLIQYYNGEERAKGNILERFSAQQFPDLHSELNLSSLELGDSALYFCASSVGQGAGEQYFGPGTRLTVT.

This chain links TRBV27 with TRBJ2-1, with D possibly being TRBD2 (5 bases). V was cut by 4 bases and J by 8 bases, with 15 bases left in between. Germline lookup yields CDR1 MNHEY and CDR2 SMNVEV (reference sequence). The CDR3 sequence is 14 residues long. This CDR3 is CASSSPLRADEQFF. CDR3 in DNA: TGTGCCAGCAGTTCCCCTCTGAGGGCGGATGAGCAGTTCTTC.

V gene TRBV28 combines with J gene TRBJ1-3, with no clear D. Germline CDR1 and CDR2: MDHEN and SYDVKM. The CDR3 extends over 17 amino acids. V lost 6 bases, J lost 0 bases, and 18 bases lay in between. In DNA, the CDR3 is TGTGCCAGCAGCCCCCCCCCAGGTTATGACTCTGGAAACACCATATATTTT. Translation: CASSPPPGYDSGNTIYF.

V gene TRBV7-8 combines with J gene TRBJ2-5; D possibly corresponds to TRBD2 (7 bases). The CDR3 covers 16 residues. In germline, CDR1 is SGHVS, CDR2 FQNEAQ. Trimming cost V 1 base and J 0 bases, with 12 bases left between them. Written as DNA, the CDR3 is TGTGCCAGCAGCTTAGGACGGGGGGCGCACCAAGAGACCCAGTACTTC. It yields the protein CASSLGRGAHQETQYF.

In nucleotides, the CDR3 is TGTGCCAGCAGTTTAAGTGGACTCCAACGTAGGGCCAACGTCCTGACTTTC. It specifies CASSLSGLQRRANVLTF. The chain couples TRBV28 to TRBJ2-6, with D tentatively TRBD2 (5 bases). V was cut by 2 bases and J by 5 bases, with 16 bases left in between. The CDR3 loop spans 17 amino acids. Germline CDR1 MDHEN, CDR2 SYDVKM.

The chain combines TRBV18 with TRBJ1-1, with TRBD1 matching 7 bases. Germline values: CDR1 KGHSH, CDR2 LQKENI. This CDR3 spans 12 amino acids. After removal of 3 bases from V and 8 bases from J, the junction contained 3 bases not matched to a gene. CDR3 amino acids: CASSPRQGEAFF. CDR3 in DNA: TGTGCCAGCTCACCTAGACAGGGCGAAGCTTTCTTT.

This sequence joins TRBV15 and TRBJ2-7; TRBD2 matches at 10 bases. The CDR3 runs 15 residues. Germline V gene data show CDR1 as LNHNV and CDR2 as YYDKDF (reference sequence). Trimming took 5 bases from V and 6 from J; bases not matched to a gene: 10. CDR3 nucleotide sequence: TGTGCCACCAGCGCCCGATCTAGCGGGAGTTCCGAGCAGTACTTC. It is translated as CATSARSSGSSEQYF. Drawing the rest from reference TRBV15 and TRBJ2-7, the complete variable domain is DAMVIQNPRYQVTQFGKPVTLSCSQTLNHNVMYWYQQKSSQAPKLLFHYYDKDFNNEADTPDNFQSRRPNTSFCFLDIRSPGLGDTAMYLCATSARSSGSSEQYFGPGTRLTVT.

The chain is built from TRBV19 and TRBJ2-3; tentatively, D is TRBD2 (6 bases). Germline loops: CDR1 LNHDA, CDR2 SQIVND (reference sequence). This CDR3 region has 14 residues. V was clipped by 2 bases and J by 5 bases, with 11 bases between them. The CDR3, as DNA: TGTGCCAGTAGTATACCGCGGAGGGGAGATACGCAGTATTTT. Protein sequence: CASSIPRRGDTQYF.

The sample holds one count of this clone. This sequence joins TRBV7-8 and TRBJ1-1; TRBD1 matches 7 bases. The CDR3 totals 12 residues. Germline assignment: CDR1 SGHVS and CDR2 FQNEAQ. The V and J ends lost 0 bases and 8 bases, in that order; junction bases with no gene match: 0. The CDR3 DNA reads as TGTGCCAGCAGCTTAGCGGGACAGGAAGCTTTCTTT. This codes for CASSLAGQEAFF. Full variable domain (remainder filled in from reference TRBV7-8 and TRBJ1-1): GAGVSQSPRYKVAKRGQDVALRCDPISGHVSLFWYQQALGQGPEFLTYFQNEAQLDKSGLPSDRFFAERPEGSVSTLKIQRTQQEDSAVYLCASSLAGQEAFFGQGTRLTVV.

The chain is built from TRBV5-6 and TRBJ2-1; 7 bases align to TRBD1. V lost 5 bases and J lost 4; bases outside the gene matches: 3. The CDR3 is made up of 13 amino acids. Germline V gene sequence: CDR1 SGHDT, CDR2 YYEEEE. The DNA for the CDR3 is TGTGCCAGCAGGAGACAGGGTTACAATGAGCAGTTCTTC. Protein sequence: CASRRQGYNEQFF.

The chain recombines TRBV7-3 with TRBJ2-3, with 7 positions matching TRBD2. The ends lost 5 bases at V and 7 bases at J; junction bases unmatched: 9. The germline V gene encodes CDR1 SGHTA and CDR2 FQGTGA. The CDR3 consists of 14 residues. In DNA form, the CDR3 reads TGTGCCAGCAGCCCTACCGCGGGAGAACATACGCAGTATTTT. Residues: CASSPTAGEHTQYF.

This clone was observed once. This chain connects TRBV28 to TRBJ1-5, with D uncertain. This CDR3 is built from 17 residues. CDR1 is MDHEN and CDR2 is SYDVKM in the germline V gene. V dropped 2 bases and J dropped 2 bases, with 16 bases sitting between them. The DNA of the CDR3 is TGTGCCAGCAGTTTAGATGGGGTCCGGGGTGGCAATCAGCCCCAGCATTTT. Translated, it gives CASSLDGVRGGNQPQHF.

The chain links TRBV5-4 to TRBJ2-2, with 10 positions matching TRBD2. CDR1 is SGHNT and CDR2 is YYREEE in the germline V gene (reference sequence). The V segment lost 0 bases and the J segment 6 bases; nucleotides outside the gene matches: 5. The CDR3 consists of 16 residues. The CDR3 nucleotides read TGTGCCAGCAGCTTGGCTAGCGGGAGACGCGCCGGGGAGCTGTTTTTT. This sequence encodes CASSLASGRRAGELFF.